Shown below are 31 T cell receptor beta chains from a single sample sequenced in a study of blood T cell repertoires in COVID-19. Produced via immunoSEQ multiplex PCR; TCRdb's table is partial and in-frame only. This table has some 260,000 clones, 88% appearing once. The material sequenced was peripheral blood. All receptors derive from an older woman with COVID-19, enrolled during active disease.

The CDR3 region is CASSTPLAGGPTDTQYF. The DNA for the CDR3 is TGTGCCAGCAGCACACCACTAGCGGGAGGCCCCACAGATACGCAGTATTTT. The chain is built from TRBV5-6 and TRBJ2-3; 12 nucleotides line up with TRBD2. Per the germline V gene, CDR1 is SGHDT and CDR2 is YYEEEE. Trimming at V came to 4 bases and at J to 2 bases, leaving 8 bases not matched to a gene. This CDR3 spans 17 amino acids.

This chain connects TRBV5-1 to TRBJ1-2; no firm D call. Per the germline V gene, CDR1 is SGHRS and CDR2 is YFSETQ. The CDR3 runs to 15 residues. The V end lost 1 base, the J end lost 1 base, and 11 bases lay between the germline ends. The CDR3 spells CASSLILGVNYGYTF. In DNA, the CDR3 is TGCGCCAGCAGCTTGATCCTTGGAGTTAACTATGGCTACACCTTC.

The chain joins TRBV3-1 (or the pseudogene TRBV3-2) to TRBJ1-5; possible D gene TRBD1, 6 bases. The CDR3 contains 13 residues. The V gene lost 3 bases and the J gene lost 7 bases, with 10 bases spanning the gap. Germline CDR1 and CDR2: LGHDT and YNNKEL (reference sequence). This chain's CDR3 is CASSQTGRQPQHF. For the CDR3, the DNA is TGTGCCAGCAGCCAGACAGGTCGGCAGCCCCAGCATTTT.

The genes are TRBV19 and TRBJ1-2, with a possible D match to TRBD1 (5 bases). The CDR3 runs 12 residues. Per germline, CDR1 LNHDA and CDR2 SQIVND (reference sequence). V was pared by 11 bases and J by 8 bases, with 18 bases between. CDR3 region: CAAKSDSQGYTF. As DNA, the CDR3 is TGTGCCGCCAAGTCTGACAGTCAGGGCTACACCTTC.

The chain combines TRBV5-4 with TRBJ1-2; D unresolved. The germline V and J ends were trimmed by 0 bases and 7 bases, with 13 bases remaining between them. Germline V gene data show CDR1 as SGHNT and CDR2 as YYREEE (reference sequence). The CDR3 is 14 amino acids. The DNA for the CDR3 is TGTGCCAGCAGCTTGGCCGGGGATTATGGTGGCTACACCTTC. Its translation is CASSLAGDYGGYTF.

The rearrangement uses TRBV14 and TRBJ2-7, with TRBD2 matching over 11 bases. The CDR3 has 19 amino acids. From germline, CDR1 is SGHDN and CDR2 FVKESK. The ends lost 1 base at V and 1 base at J; junction bases unmatched: 12. CDR3 in DNA: TGTGCCAGCAGCCAAGGTGAAACTAGCGGGAGAAGGTCTTCCTACGAGCAGTACTTC. As protein: CASSQGETSGRRSSYEQYF.

The rearrangement uses TRBV4-3 and TRBJ2-2; 9 bases align to TRBD1. This CDR3 region has 14 residues. Germline V lookup: CDR1 LGHNA, CDR2 YSLEER. With V trimmed by 4 bases and J by 6 bases, 3 bases remained unmatched. The CDR3 region is CASSPQGAAGELFF. The CDR3 DNA reads TGCGCCAGCAGCCCACAGGGGGCGGCCGGGGAGCTGTTTTTT.

The chain is built from TRBV7-5 and TRBJ1-1. TRBV7-5 is a listed pseudogene. This CDR3 comprises 12 residues. CDR3 DNA: TGTGCCAGAAGCGATTTACGGGTTTATGCTTTCTTT. Translating it yields CARSDLRVYAFF.

V gene TRBV29-1 combines with J gene TRBJ2-5; 7 bases line up with TRBD1. From germline, CDR1 is SQVTM and CDR2 ANQGSEA. The length of the CDR3 is 14 residues. The V gene end was trimmed by 6 bases and the J gene end by 2 bases; junction bases not matched to a gene: 9. In DNA form, the CDR3 reads TGCAGCGTCCGACAGGGTTCAGGTCAAGAGACCCAGTACTTC. It encodes CSVRQGSGQETQYF.

The chain employs TRBV18 and TRBJ2-4; the D is unclear. The V and J ends lost 3 bases and 6 bases respectively, with 12 bases between them. Germline-derived CDR1 and CDR2 are KGHSH and LQKENI. The CDR3 is made up of 14 amino acids. CDR3 sequence (DNA): TGTGCCAGCTCACCCGAAGACATCTCAAACATTCAGTACTTC. It is translated as CASSPEDISNIQYF.

The chain recombines TRBV6-2 or TRBV6-3 with TRBJ1-3; D is perhaps TRBD1 (6 bases). This CDR3 region has 16 residues. Trimming shortened V by 2 bases and J by 0 bases, and 11 bases separated the two germline ends. Germline V lookup: CDR1 MNHEY, CDR2 SVGEGT. The CDR3 loop is CASSYGQGTSGNTIYF. CDR3 nucleotides: TGTGCCAGCAGTTACGGCCAGGGGACCTCTGGAAACACCATATATTTT.

This clone appeared once. The chain combines TRBV5-1 with TRBJ2-7; D is possibly TRBD2 (8 bases). This CDR3 is built from 15 residues. Germline V gene data show CDR1 as SGHRS and CDR2 as YFSETQ. Trimming shortened V by 4 bases and J by 5 bases, and 19 bases separated the two germline ends. The CDR3 protein is CASSPGGQGVHEQYF. CDR3 nucleotides: TGCGCCAGCAGCCCGGGAGGGCAGGGGGTCCACGAGCAGTACTTC.

CDR3 region: CASSDITITSTDTQYF. The CDR3 nucleotides are TGTGCCAGCAGTGATATTACTATAACTAGCACAGATACGCAGTATTTT. The chain recombines TRBV6-1 with TRBJ2-3; D unresolved. This CDR3 has 16 residues. Germline V gene sequence: CDR1 MNHNS, CDR2 SASEGT. The V and J ends lost 3 bases and 0 bases respectively, with 13 bases between them.

Remarks on this clone: The same CDR3 can be traced to other DNA sequences in this sample. V is TRBV28 and J is TRBJ1-1, with 8 bases fitting TRBD1. The ends lost 5 bases at V and 4 bases at J; junction bases unmatched: 0. The CDR3 is made up of 12 amino acids. Germline CDR1 MDHEN, CDR2 SYDVKM. Here the CDR3 reads CASSTGGTEAFF. DNA of the CDR3: TGTGCCAGCAGTACAGGGGGCACTGAAGCTTTCTTT.

CDR3 region: CATSRQGSNTEAFF. CDR3 DNA: TGTGCCACCAGCAGACAGGGCAGCAACACTGAAGCTTTCTTT. V gene TRBV15 combines with J gene TRBJ1-1; a possible D gene is TRBD1 (5 bases). The CDR3 consists of 14 residues. The germline CDR1 and CDR2 sequences are LNHNV and YYDKDF (reference sequence). Trimming removed 2 bases at V and 2 bases at J, with 9 bases between. The entire variable domain, with the rest obtained from reference TRBV15 and TRBJ1-1, is as follows: DAMVIQNPRYQVTQFGKPVTLSCSQTLNHNVMYWYQQKSSQAPKLLFHYYDKDFNNEADTPDNFQSRRPNTSFCFLDIRSPGLGDTAMYLCATSRQGSNTEAFFGQGTRLTVV.

The chain joins TRBV19 to TRBJ1-4, with TRBD1 matching 11 bases. The V and J ends lost 6 bases and 8 bases, in that order; junction bases with no gene match: 8. From germline, CDR1 is LNHDA and CDR2 SQIVND (reference sequence). This CDR3 is 15 amino acids long. CDR3 region: CASSDRDRGKEKLFF. In DNA form, the CDR3 reads TGTGCCAGTAGCGACAGGGACAGGGGGAAAGAAAAACTGTTTTTT.

This clone was recorded a few times. This chain uses TRBV20-1 with TRBJ1-4; D not certain. The CDR3 extends over 11 amino acids. The germline gives CDR1 DFQATT, CDR2 SNEGSKA (reference sequence). The CDR3 loop is CNVASNEKLFF. DNA for the CDR3: TGCAACGTGGCATCTAATGAAAAACTGTTTTTT.

This chain connects TRBV24-1 to TRBJ1-2; 9 bases map to TRBD1. Germline CDR1 reads KGHDR; CDR2 reads SFDVKD. The V segment lost 3 bases and the J segment 7 bases; nucleotides outside the gene matches: 5. There are 14 residues in the CDR3. CDR3 amino acids: CATSDPGQGPGYTF. The CDR3 nucleotides are TGTGCCACCAGTGATCCGGGACAGGGTCCTGGCTACACCTTC.

Written as DNA, the CDR3 is TGCAGCGTTGAAGCAGGGGAAAAACTGTTTTTT. This encodes CSVEAGEKLFF. The rearrangement uses TRBV29-1 and TRBJ1-4; possible D gene TRBD1, 5 bases. The V gene lost 1 base and the J gene lost 8 bases, with 5 bases spanning the gap. Looked up from germline, CDR1 is SQVTM and CDR2 is ANQGSEA. The length of the CDR3 is 11 residues.

The sample holds a few counts of this clone. Other DNA sequences in this specimen translate into the identical CDR3. V usage is TRBV28 and J usage is TRBJ1-3; the match to TRBD1 covers 11 bases. Germline CDR1 and CDR2: MDHEN and SYDVKM. With V trimmed by 5 bases and J by 6 bases, 9 bases remained unmatched. The CDR3 sequence is 16 residues long. In nucleotides, the CDR3 is TGTGCCAGCAGTCCACTCGGACAGGGGGCTGAAAACACCATATATTTT. Translation gives CASSPLGQGAENTIYF.

V and J are TRBV5-1 and TRBJ2-1, with D perhaps TRBD2 (6 bases). CDR1 and CDR2 from the germline V gene are SGHRS and YFSETQ. V gave up 2 bases and J gave up 5 bases, with 14 bases separating them. The CDR3 length is 15 residues. In nucleotides, the CDR3 is TGCGCCAGCAGCTTCACAGCGGGCTCGCACAATGAGCAGTTCTTC. This codes for CASSFTAGSHNEQFF.

The rearrangement joins TRBV28 to TRBJ2-1; 10 bases match TRBD1. The CDR3 spans 15 residues. Trimming removed 2 bases from V and 4 bases from J; junction bases left unmatched: 2. Germline assignment: CDR1 MDHEN and CDR2 SYDVKM. CDR3 DNA: TGTGCCAGCAGTTTAGGGGGACAGGGGTACAATGAGCAGTTCTTC. Its translation: CASSLGGQGYNEQFF. Filled out from reference TRBV28 and TRBJ2-1, the complete variable domain reads DVKVTQSSRYLVKRTGEKVFLECVQDMDHENMFWYRQDPGLGLRLIYFSYDVKMKEKGDIPEGYSVSREKKERFSLILESASTNQTSMYLCASSLGGQGYNEQFFGPGTRLTVL.

J is TRBJ1-3 and V is TRBV28; the D is unclear. The V end lost 6 bases, the J end lost 3 bases, and 12 bases lay between the germline ends. CDR1 and CDR2 from the germline V gene are MDHEN and SYDVKM. This CDR3 region has 14 residues. CDR3: CASSAGGIGNTIYF. The DNA of the CDR3 is TGTGCCAGCAGCGCCGGAGGGATTGGAAACACCATATATTTT.

J is TRBJ2-3 and V is TRBV20-1, with 7 bases that match TRBD2. CDR3 length: 14 residues. The germline V gene has CDR1 DFQATT and CDR2 SNEGSKA (reference sequence). V lost 3 bases and J lost 8; bases outside the gene matches: 11. CDR3 in DNA: TGCAGTGCTAGTACTAGCGCGGGGGTGGGTACGCAGTATTTT. It yields the protein CSASTSAGVGTQYF.

The V call is TRBV7-2, the J call TRBJ2-7; 7 nucleotides line up with TRBD1. V was clipped by 2 bases and J by 4 bases; unmatched bases: 14. CDR1 and CDR2 from the germline V gene are SGHTA and FQGNSA. The CDR3 extends over 17 amino acids. The CDR3 sequence: CASSLRARDSRGYEQYF. CDR3 DNA: TGTGCCAGCAGCTTAAGGGCCCGGGACAGTAGAGGGTACGAGCAGTACTTC.

This clone has just one count. CDR3 in amino acids: CASRIATGGTEQFF. As DNA, the CDR3 is TGTGCCAGCAGAATAGCGACAGGGGGCACTGAGCAGTTCTTC. This chain joins TRBV6-5 and TRBJ2-1; 10 nucleotides align to TRBD1. V trimming: 6 bases; J trimming: 9 bases; junction bases outside the gene matches: 8. CDR3 size: 14 residues. CDR1 and CDR2 from the germline V gene are MNHEY and SVGAGI.

V usage is TRBV3-1 (or the pseudogene TRBV3-2) and J usage is TRBJ2-7, with 7 bases fitting TRBD1. V shed 0 bases, J shed 4 bases, and the junction held 33 bases outside the gene matches. The CDR3 loop spans 24 amino acids. Germline CDR1 reads LGHDT; CDR2 reads YNNKEL (reference sequence). CDR3 loop: CASSQDISSAINRKKGQDRYEQYF. The CDR3 nucleotides are TGTGCCAGCAGCCAAGATATTAGTTCGGCTATCAACAGAAAAAAAGGACAGGATCGTTACGAGCAGTACTTC.

The chain employs TRBV5-4 and TRBJ1-1; D is unresolved. CDR3 length: 12 residues. V was clipped by 7 bases and J by 1 base, with 8 bases between them. Looked up from germline, CDR1 is SGHNT and CDR2 is YYREEE (reference sequence). The CDR3: CASRSRNTEAFF. As DNA, the CDR3 is TGTGCCAGCCGTTCCCGGAACACTGAAGCTTTCTTT.

The chain is built from TRBV6-4 and TRBJ2-7; possible D gene TRBD2, 5 bases. Trimming pared 8 bases from V and 7 bases from J, leaving 9 bases between. The CDR3 has 10 residues. Germline lookup yields CDR1 MRHNA and CDR2 SNTAGT. In DNA form, the CDR3 reads TGTGCCAGCGTTGGGGAGGAGCAGTACTTC. Translated: CASVGEEQYF.

In nucleotides, the CDR3 is TGCGCCAGCAGTCGAACGGGGGGGAGCTACGAGCAGTACTTC. Its translation: CASSRTGGSYEQYF. J is TRBJ2-7 and V is TRBV5-1; 8 bases line up with TRBD2. The CDR3 is made up of 14 amino acids. Trimming removed 5 bases from V and 3 bases from J; junction bases left unmatched: 7. Germline CDR1 is SGHRS and CDR2 is YFSETQ.

As DNA, the CDR3 is TGCAGCGTTGAATCAGGGGGCGATGTCTACACCTTC. This codes for CSVESGGDVYTF. This sequence joins TRBV29-1 and TRBJ1-2; 8 nucleotides match TRBD1. CDR3 length: 12 amino acids. Germline CDR1 and CDR2: SQVTM and ANQGSEA. The J segment lost 10 bases and the V segment lost 2 bases, leaving 6 bases of the junction unmatched. Variable domain in full (rest from reference TRBV29-1 and TRBJ1-2): SAVISQKPSRDICQRGTSLTIQCQVDSQVTMMFWYRQQPGQSLTLIATANQGSEATYESGFVIDKFPISRPNLTFSTLTVSNMSPEDSSIYLCSVESGGDVYTFGSGTRLTVV.